This T cell receptor (beta chain) derives from a study of blood T cell repertoires in COVID-19 (dated by TCRdb to the early 2020s). In terms of the full investigation: Collaborator samples came from the United States, Italy and Spain and covered acute and convalescent phases of COVID-19. Samples were obtained from the ongoing ImmuneRACE study (first 160 participants) and from 1,254 subjects provided by 6 global collaborators. The material from the prospective study consisted of cDNA or gDNA derived from T cells, B-cell-depleted T cells, or PBMCs. A de-identified subject ID, COVID-19 status, age in years and sex were almost always included in the sample metadata. The repertoires were released in a freely available public database meant as a resource for research on the immune response to SARS-CoV-2. Deeply sampled blood TCRbeta repertoires from subjects exposed to, actively infected with, or recovered from COVID-19 were included in the dataset. Where HLA class I and class II types were available, the types were taken from metadata supplied by the sample provider, not from assay-based typing. General study outcomes and caveats: How much clinical and demographic metadata was included differed by source and by participant, and the metadata was provided uncurated.

A few counts support this clone. Its binding antigen is unknown. No quality values exist for individual bases; no much larger clone is one base distant. TCRbeta CDR3 regions were amplified from genomic DNA by means of the immunoSEQ Assay, a bias-controlled multiplex PCR. On the study's bioinformatics: Nucleated cell counts per sample were estimated from amplification of reference gene primers within the assay. To quantify the absolute abundance of each unique TCRbeta CDR3 rearrangement, sequence reads were collapsed and filtered. For each sample, productive Simpson clonality was calculated by taking the square root of Simpson's diversity index across productive rearrangements. TCRdb took over this immuneACCESS table, retaining in-frame rearrangements with V and J assigned. Such tables are incomplete; in checked studies, under half of the missing clones stem from an unresolved V gene, and the remainder is unexplained. The DNA gave D and trimming, while V, J and clone size come from that table. The sample records 83,000 or so clones, around nine tenths of which are singletons. The ten most abundant clones make up 7% to 9% of the sample.

The CDR3 measures 14 amino acids from cysteine to phenylalanine. The entry retains the CDR3 DNA only, 42 bases that are in frame from base 1. The germline V gene sets CDR1 to SGHTS and CDR2 to YDEGEE. V sheds 3 bases and J sheds 4 bases, leaving 13 bases between their ends. Collaborating institutions collected whole blood in K2EDTA tubes following their own protocols. For TCRbeta analysis, collaborator samples were shipped as frozen whole blood, as isolated PBMCs, or as DNA extracted from either sample type. The V gene is TRBV5-8 and the J gene is TRBJ1-1, with a weak D call of TRBD1 (6 bases match). The origin of this receptor is a man at least 80 years old with active or convalescent COVID-19. Input material: peripheral blood. The CDR3 is CASSSLLQGTEAFF. The nucleotide sequence is given as TGTGCCAGCAGCTCCCTTTTACAGGGCACTGAAGCTTTCTTT. Outside the CDR3, residues come from the reference TRBV5-8 and TRBJ1-1 proteins, so the full variable domain is: EAGVTQSPTHLIKTRGQQATLRCSPISGHTSVYWYQQALGLGLQFLLWYDEGEERNRGNFPPRFSGRQFPNYSSELNVNALELEDSALYLCASSSLLQGTEAFFGQGTRLTVV.